The clone carrying this T cell receptor beta chain was counted many times. The source of the sample is a study of regulatory T cells in long-lasting Graves disease. Germline V gene data show CDR1 as SGHTA and CDR2 as FQGNSA. Trimming stripped 1 base from V and 2 bases from J, with 5 bases between. This CDR3 comprises 14 residues. With iRepertoire HTBI primers and Arm-PCR of CDR3 regions, TCR beta libraries were built. A single record per CDR3 protein comes from TCRdb applying MiXCR to the multiplex PCR reads. Of around 420,000 distinct CDR3 sequences listed, 15% were seen once; the top ten hold about 8%. The sample's time point: newly diagnosed GD, antithyroid drugs for less than 3 months. Isolated PBMC RNA provided the starting material for the TCR library. The sample was also linked to a second study, of T cells in Graves' hyperthyroidism and ophthalmopathy.

The TCR sequence derives from a woman aged 40 to 50 with Graves disease. This specimen consisted of peripheral blood mononuclear cells (PBMCs), obtained at new diagnosis, from a patient treated with antithyroid drugs. This rearrangement joins TRBV7-2 to TRBJ2-2; no definite D call. The CDR3 nucleotides read TGTGCCAGCAGCTTAGTAACAAACACCGGGGAGCTGTTTTTT. It yields the protein CASSLVTNTGELFF.